What follows describes a single TCR beta chain. Single viable CD3+CD4+CD8-CD45RO+ cells were sorted as the memory CD4+ T cells. Donors' CMV status reflects serum IgG against pp150, pp28, p38, p52. After thawing, CD4+ T cells were positively selected. Germline V gene sequence: CDR1 GTSNPN, CDR2 SVGIG (reference sequence). CDR3 size: 14 residues. The germline V and J ends were trimmed by 2 bases and 6 bases, with 16 bases remaining between them. Assay used: immunoSEQ multiplex PCR; TCRdb lists only in-frame clones, some missing. The sample yields about 92,000 clones, about four fifths seen once. The data derive from a study of memory CD4+ T cells and cytomegalovirus serostatus.

The V call is TRBV30, the J call TRBJ2-5, with D possibly TRBD2 on 5 matching bases. The sequencing sample was made of memory CD4+ T cells from blood. This receptor was identified in an adult in good health and CMV-seropositive. In nucleotides, the CDR3 is TGTGCCTGGAGTAACGAAGGAGGCGTAAAGACCCAGTACTTC. It encodes CAWSNEGGVKTQYF. Using reference TRBV30 and TRBJ2-5 for the parts outside the CDR3, the full variable domain is SQTIHQWPATLVQPVGSPLSLECTVEGTSNPNLYWYRQAAGRGLQLLFYSVGIGQISSEVPQNLSASRPQDRQFILSSKKLLLSDSGFYLCAWSNEGGVKTQYFGPGTRLLVL.